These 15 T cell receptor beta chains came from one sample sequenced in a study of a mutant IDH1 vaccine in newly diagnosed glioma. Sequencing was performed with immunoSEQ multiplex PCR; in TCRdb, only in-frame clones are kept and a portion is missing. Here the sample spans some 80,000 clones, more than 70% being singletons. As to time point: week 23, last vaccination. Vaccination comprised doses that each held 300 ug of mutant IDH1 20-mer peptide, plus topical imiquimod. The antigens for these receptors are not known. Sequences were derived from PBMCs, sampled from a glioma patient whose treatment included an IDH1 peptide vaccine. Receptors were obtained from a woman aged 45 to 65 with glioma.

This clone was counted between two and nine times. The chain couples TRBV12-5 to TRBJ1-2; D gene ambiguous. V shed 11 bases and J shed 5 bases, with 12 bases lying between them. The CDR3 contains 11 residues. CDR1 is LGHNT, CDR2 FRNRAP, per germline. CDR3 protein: CALGKGYGYTF. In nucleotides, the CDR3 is TGTGCTCTGGGTAAAGGGTATGGCTACACCTTC.

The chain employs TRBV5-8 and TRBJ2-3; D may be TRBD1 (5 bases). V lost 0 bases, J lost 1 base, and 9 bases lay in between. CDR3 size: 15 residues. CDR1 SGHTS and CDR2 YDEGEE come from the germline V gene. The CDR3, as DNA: TGTGCCAGCAGCTTGGAGGGGCGAGGCACAGATACGCAGTATTTT. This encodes CASSLEGRGTDTQYF.

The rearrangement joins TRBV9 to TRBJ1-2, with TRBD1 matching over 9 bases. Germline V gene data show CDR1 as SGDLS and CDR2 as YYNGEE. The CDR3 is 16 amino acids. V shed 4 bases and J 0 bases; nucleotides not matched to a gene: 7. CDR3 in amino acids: CASSPWTGAPNYGYTF. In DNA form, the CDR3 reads TGTGCCAGCAGCCCCTGGACAGGGGCACCTAACTATGGCTACACCTTC.

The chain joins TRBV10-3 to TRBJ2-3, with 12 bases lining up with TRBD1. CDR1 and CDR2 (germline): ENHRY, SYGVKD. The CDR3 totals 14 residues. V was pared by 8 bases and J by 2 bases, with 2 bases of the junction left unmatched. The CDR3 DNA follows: TGTGCCATCGGGACAGGGGGCACCACAGATACGCAGTATTTT. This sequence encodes CAIGTGGTTDTQYF.

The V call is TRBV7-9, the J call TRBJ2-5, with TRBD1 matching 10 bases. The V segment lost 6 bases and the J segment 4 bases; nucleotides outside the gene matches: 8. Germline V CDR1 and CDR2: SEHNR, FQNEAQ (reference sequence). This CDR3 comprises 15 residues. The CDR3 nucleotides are TGTGCCAGCAGTCAAGACAGGGGGCGCCCAGAGACCCAGTACTTC. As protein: CASSQDRGRPETQYF.

CDR3 region: CASSELEYNQPQHF. The CDR3 bases are TGCGCCAGCAGTGAGCTAGAGTACAATCAGCCCCAGCATTTT. V and J are TRBV10-2 and TRBJ1-5; D call uncertain. V lost 2 bases and J lost 3, with 8 bases in between. The CDR3 is 14 amino acids. Germline loops: CDR1 WSHSY, CDR2 SAAADI.

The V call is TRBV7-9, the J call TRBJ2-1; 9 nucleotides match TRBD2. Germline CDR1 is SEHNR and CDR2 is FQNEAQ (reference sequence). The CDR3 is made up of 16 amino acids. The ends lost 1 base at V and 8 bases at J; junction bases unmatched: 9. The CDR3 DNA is TGTGCCAGCAGCTTAGGGGCTAGCGGGATGGGCGATGAGCAGTTCTTC. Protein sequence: CASSLGASGMGDEQFF.

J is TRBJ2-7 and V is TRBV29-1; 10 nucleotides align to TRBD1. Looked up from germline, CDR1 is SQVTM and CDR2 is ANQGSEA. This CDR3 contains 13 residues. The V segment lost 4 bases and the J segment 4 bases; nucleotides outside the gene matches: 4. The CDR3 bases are TGCAGCGTTGGTAAGGGACAGGGGTACGAGCAGTACTTC. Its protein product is CSVGKGQGYEQYF.

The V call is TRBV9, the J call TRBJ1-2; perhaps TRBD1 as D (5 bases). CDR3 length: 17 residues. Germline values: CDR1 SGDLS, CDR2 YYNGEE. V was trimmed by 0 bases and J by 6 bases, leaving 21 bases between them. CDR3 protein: CASSVAGEGVIADGYTF. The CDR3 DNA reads TGTGCCAGCAGCGTAGCCGGGGAAGGGGTAATCGCCGATGGCTACACCTTC.

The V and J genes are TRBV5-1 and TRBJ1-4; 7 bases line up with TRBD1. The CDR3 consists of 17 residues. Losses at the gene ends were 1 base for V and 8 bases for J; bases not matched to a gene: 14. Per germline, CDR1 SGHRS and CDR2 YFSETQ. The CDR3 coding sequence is TGCGCCAGCAGCTTGCCCCGAGGGGGCATAGAGGGAGAAAAACTGTTTTTT. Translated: CASSLPRGGIEGEKLFF.

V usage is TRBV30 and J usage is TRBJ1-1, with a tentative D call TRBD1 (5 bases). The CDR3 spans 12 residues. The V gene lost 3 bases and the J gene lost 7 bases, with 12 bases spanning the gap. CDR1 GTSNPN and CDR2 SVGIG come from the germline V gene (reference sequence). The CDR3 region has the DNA TGTGCCTGGAGCGACGACAGACATGAAGCTTTCTTT. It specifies CAWSDDRHEAFF.

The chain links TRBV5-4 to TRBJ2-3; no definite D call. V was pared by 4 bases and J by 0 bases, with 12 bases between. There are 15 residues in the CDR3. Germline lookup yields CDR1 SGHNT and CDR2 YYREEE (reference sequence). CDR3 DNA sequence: TGTGCCAGCAGCCAGCCAGTGGAGAGCACAGATACGCAGTATTTT. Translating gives CASSQPVESTDTQYF.

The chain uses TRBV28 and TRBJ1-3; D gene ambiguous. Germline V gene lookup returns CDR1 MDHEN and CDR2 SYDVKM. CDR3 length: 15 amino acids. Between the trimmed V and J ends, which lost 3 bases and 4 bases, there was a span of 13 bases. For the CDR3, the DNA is TGTGCCAGCAGTTTTAATGCGGAAGGGGGAAACACCATATATTTT. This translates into CASSFNAEGGNTIYF.

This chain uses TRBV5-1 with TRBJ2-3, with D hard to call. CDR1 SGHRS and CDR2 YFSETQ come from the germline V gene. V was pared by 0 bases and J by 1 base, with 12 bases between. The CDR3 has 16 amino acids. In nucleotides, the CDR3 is TGCGCCAGCAGCTTGGCCAATGCCCGGGGCACAGATACGCAGTATTTT. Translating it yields CASSLANARGTDTQYF.

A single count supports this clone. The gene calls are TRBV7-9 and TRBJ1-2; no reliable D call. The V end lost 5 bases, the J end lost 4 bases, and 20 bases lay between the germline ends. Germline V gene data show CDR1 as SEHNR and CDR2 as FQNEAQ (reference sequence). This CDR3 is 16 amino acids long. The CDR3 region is CASSPRSGGRFYGYTF. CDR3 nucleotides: TGTGCCAGCAGCCCCAGGTCGGGAGGCCGTTTCTATGGCTACACCTTC.